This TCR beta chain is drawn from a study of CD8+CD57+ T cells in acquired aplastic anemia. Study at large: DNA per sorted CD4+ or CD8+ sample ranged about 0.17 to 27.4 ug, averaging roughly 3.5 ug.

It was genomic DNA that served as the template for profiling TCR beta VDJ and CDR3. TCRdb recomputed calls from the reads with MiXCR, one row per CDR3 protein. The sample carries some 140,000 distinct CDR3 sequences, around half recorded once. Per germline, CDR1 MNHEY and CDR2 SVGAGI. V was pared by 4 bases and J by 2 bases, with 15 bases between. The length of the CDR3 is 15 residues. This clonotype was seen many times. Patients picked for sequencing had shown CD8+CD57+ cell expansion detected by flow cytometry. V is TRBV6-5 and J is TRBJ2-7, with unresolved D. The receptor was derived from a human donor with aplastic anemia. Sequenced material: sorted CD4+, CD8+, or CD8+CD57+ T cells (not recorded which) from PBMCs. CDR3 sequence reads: CASSSVAGTPYEQYF. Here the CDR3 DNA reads TGTGCCAGCAGTTCAGTAGCTGGAACCCCCTACGAGCAGTACTTC.